These 13 T cell receptor beta chains share one sample of origin, sequenced in a study of cytomegalovirus exposure and HLA in healthy donors. PCR primers comprised 60 Vbeta and 13 Jbeta primers. Only in-frame clones appear in the TCRdb table, and some are missing; sequencing was by immunoSEQ multiplex PCR. This sample's table reports over 200,000 clones. Specimen: PBMCs. These receptors were collected from a woman aged 25-40 years in good health and CMV-seropositive.

The chain recombines TRBV27 with TRBJ2-7; D remains ambiguous. Germline loops: CDR1 MNHEY, CDR2 SMNVEV (reference sequence). There are 15 residues in the CDR3. V lost 5 bases, J lost 4 bases, and 18 bases lay in between. The CDR3 DNA reads as TGTGCCAGCAGTCCCTCCCCCACTATTATATACGAGCAGTACTTC. Amino acid sequence: CASSPSPTIIYEQYF.

This chain joins TRBV11-2 and TRBJ1-1, with D uncertain. CDR1 SGHAT and CDR2 FQNNGV come from the germline V gene. The length of the CDR3 is 10 residues. The V gene lost 4 bases and the J gene lost 7 bases, with 4 bases spanning the gap. The DNA of the CDR3 is TGTGCCAGCAGCTCCTATGAAGCTTTCTTT. It yields the protein CASSSYEAFF.

This rearrangement joins TRBV19 to TRBJ2-1; 8 nucleotides align to TRBD1. V was clipped by 1 base and J by 5 bases; unmatched bases: 10. The CDR3 is 17 residues long. Germline CDR1 LNHDA, CDR2 SQIVND (reference sequence). As DNA, the CDR3 is TGTGCCAGTAGTATAGGTAGGGACAGGCTTTTTAACAATGAGCAGTTCTTC. It encodes CASSIGRDRLFNNEQFF.

The rearrangement links TRBV11-2 to TRBJ2-3, with 9 bases fitting TRBD1. Germline-derived CDR1 and CDR2 are SGHAT and FQNNGV. The ends lost 4 bases at V and 4 bases at J; junction bases unmatched: 6. The CDR3 length is 15 residues. The CDR3 is CASSSVTGGSDTQYF. The CDR3 DNA sequence: TGTGCCAGCAGCTCTGTGACAGGGGGGTCAGATACGCAGTATTTT.

The chain has TRBV19 and TRBJ1-4; possibly TRBD1 for D (5 bases). V lost 4 bases and J 6 bases, leaving 21 bases between the germline ends. This CDR3 spans 17 amino acids. Germline CDR1 LNHDA, CDR2 SQIVND (reference sequence). In nucleotides, the CDR3 is TGTGCCAGTAGTAGGGGCCCGGGCATCACCGTTTATGAAAAACTGTTTTTT. Protein product: CASSRGPGITVYEKLFF.

The genes are TRBV6-1 and TRBJ2-2; 11 nucleotides agree with TRBD2. This CDR3 is built from 15 residues. Germline CDR1 MNHNS, CDR2 SASEGT. J gave up 4 bases and V 5 bases, and 3 bases lay outside the gene matches. CDR3: CASSLAGGGTGELFF. The DNA of the CDR3 is TGTGCCAGCAGTCTAGCGGGGGGCGGCACCGGGGAGCTGTTTTTT.

V is TRBV27 and J is TRBJ2-3, with D perhaps matching TRBD2 (5 bases). This CDR3 is built from 15 residues. Germline CDR1 and CDR2: MNHEY and SMNVEV (reference sequence). The ends were cut back, 8 bases at V and 0 bases at J, with 15 bases in the middle. The CDR3 DNA sequence: TGTGCCAGCCGCCTACAGCGCGGGAGCACAGATACGCAGTATTTT. This sequence encodes CASRLQRGSTDTQYF.

This chain links TRBV9 with TRBJ2-1, with D possibly TRBD2 on 6 matching bases. The V end was cut by 0 bases, the J end by 9 bases, with 13 bases between. The CDR3 loop spans 14 amino acids. Germline V gene data show CDR1 as SGDLS and CDR2 as YYNGEE. The DNA of the CDR3 is TGTGCCAGCAGCGTAGTGTATAGCGGAGGTGAGCAGTTCTTC. It is translated as CASSVVYSGGEQFF.

The rearrangement links TRBV28 to TRBJ1-5; 8 bases fit TRBD1. Germline V gives CDR1 MDHEN, CDR2 SYDVKM. The CDR3 length is 13 residues. The V and J ends lost 3 bases and 7 bases, in that order; junction bases with no gene match: 2. CDR3 nucleotides: TGTGCCAGCAGTTTCCAGGGGGCGCAGCCCCAGCATTTT. This encodes CASSFQGAQPQHF.

The chain has TRBV4-3 and TRBJ2-5; D not certain. Germline V CDR1 and CDR2: LGHNA, YSLEER. This CDR3 has 13 residues. The ends were cut back, 1 base at V and 5 bases at J, with 8 bases in the middle. In nucleotides, the CDR3 is TGCGCCAGCAGCCAAGTCTACCGGGAGACCCAGTACTTC. As protein: CASSQVYRETQYF.

The J gene is TRBJ2-7, the V gene TRBV28; 7 bases are shared with TRBD1. Germline assignment: CDR1 MDHEN and CDR2 SYDVKM. V was clipped by 4 bases and J by 3 bases; unmatched bases: 15. CDR3 length: 17 residues. The CDR3 sequence: CASSSRGRGQENYEQYF. CDR3 nucleotides: TGTGCCAGCAGTTCCCGGGGCCGCGGACAGGAAAACTACGAGCAGTACTTC.

The chain combines TRBV19 with TRBJ2-1; 11 bases are shared with TRBD2. CDR3 size: 15 residues. The V segment lost 11 bases and the J segment 4 bases; nucleotides outside the gene matches: 10. Germline V gene lookup returns CDR1 LNHDA and CDR2 SQIVND (reference sequence). Here the CDR3 DNA reads TGTGCCCCCCCGACGACTAGCGGGAAGTACAATGAGCAGTTCTTC. Residues: CAPPTTSGKYNEQFF.

V gene TRBV7-9 combines with J gene TRBJ2-6; 7 bases match TRBD1. Germline CDR1 reads SEHNR; CDR2 reads FQNEAQ (reference sequence). The length of the CDR3 is 15 residues. Losses at the gene ends were 7 bases for V and 4 bases for J; bases not matched to a gene: 7. In DNA form, the CDR3 reads TGTGCCAGCAACGTACAGGGGCTCGGGGCCAACGTCCTGACTTTC. This codes for CASNVQGLGANVLTF.